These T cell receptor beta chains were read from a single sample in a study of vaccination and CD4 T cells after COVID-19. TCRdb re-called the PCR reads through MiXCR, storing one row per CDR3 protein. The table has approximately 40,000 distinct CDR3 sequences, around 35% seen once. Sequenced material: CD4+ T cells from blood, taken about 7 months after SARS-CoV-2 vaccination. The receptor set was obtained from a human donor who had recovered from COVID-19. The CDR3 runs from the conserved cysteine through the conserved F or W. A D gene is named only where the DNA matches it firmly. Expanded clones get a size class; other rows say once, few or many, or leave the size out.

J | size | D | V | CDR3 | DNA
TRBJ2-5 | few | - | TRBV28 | CATIRGTNRETQYF | TGTGCCACCATAAGGGGGACTAATCGAGAGACCCAGTACTTC
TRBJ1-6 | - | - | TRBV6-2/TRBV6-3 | CASSPLRDHVPPLHF | TGTGCCAGCAGTCCTCTGAGGGACCATGTGCCACCCCTCCACTTT
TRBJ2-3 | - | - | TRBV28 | CASSPRGAAEIAQYF | TGTGCCAGCAGCCCCAGGGGAGCGGCAGAAATCGCGCAGTATTTT
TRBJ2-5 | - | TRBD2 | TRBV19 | CASRSSGGTKDETQYF | TGTGCCAGTAGATCCTCGGGAGGGACAAAGGATGAGACCCAGTACTTC
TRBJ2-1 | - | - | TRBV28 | CASSLFRGRSGSNSYNEQFF | TGTGCCAGCAGTTTATTCAGGGGGAGGAGCGGGAGTAACTCCTACAATGAGCAGTTCTTC
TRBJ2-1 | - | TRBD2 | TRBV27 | CASSSPGTGLAGYNEQFF | TGTGCCAGCAGTTCCCCGGGGACGGGACTAGCGGGGTACAATGAGCAGTTCTTC
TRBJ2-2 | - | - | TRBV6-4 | CASSDSTLLANTGELFF | TGTGCCAGCAGTGACTCGACGTTACTTGCGAACACCGGGGAGCTGTTTTTT
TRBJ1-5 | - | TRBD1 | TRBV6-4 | CASSDSGQKVTQPQHF | TGTGCCAGCAGTGACTCGGGACAGAAAGTCACTCAGCCCCAGCATTTT
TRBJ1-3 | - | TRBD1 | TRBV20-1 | CSAVPDRGSGNTIYF | TGCAGTGCCGTCCCGGACAGGGGCTCTGGAAACACCATATATTTT
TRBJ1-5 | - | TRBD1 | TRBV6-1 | CASSGEGARQPQHF | TGTGCCAGCAGTGGGGAGGGGGCTAGGCAGCCCCAGCATTTT
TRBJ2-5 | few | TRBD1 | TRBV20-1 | CSAGQGRGYQETQYF | TGCAGTGCCGGACAGGGGCGTGGGTATCAAGAGACCCAGTACTTC
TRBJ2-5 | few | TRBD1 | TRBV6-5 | CASSYSGTELSETQYF | TGTGCCAGCAGTTACTCCGGGACAGAGCTGTCGGAGACCCAGTACTTC
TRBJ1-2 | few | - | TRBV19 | CASSIDGRGHYGYTF | TGTGCCAGTAGTATAGACGGCAGGGGCCACTATGGCTACACCTTC
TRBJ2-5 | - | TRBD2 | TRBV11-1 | CASSSVTSGRLRETQYF | TGTGCCAGCAGCTCCGTGACTAGCGGGAGACTACGAGAGACCCAGTACTTC
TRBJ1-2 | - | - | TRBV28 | CASSLLSDWAANYGYTF | TGTGCCAGCAGTTTATTGTCCGATTGGGCCGCTAACTATGGCTACACCTTC
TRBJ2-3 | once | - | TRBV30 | CAWSVKVPGYDTQYF | TGTGCCTGGAGTGTTAAGGTTCCGGGGTACGATACGCAGTATTTT
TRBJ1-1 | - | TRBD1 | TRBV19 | CASTPGQGVAWIYTEAFF | TGTGCCAGTACACCCGGACAGGGGGTTGCTTGGATTTACACTGAAGCTTTCTTT
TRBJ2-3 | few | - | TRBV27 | CASSSGSGTQYF | TGTGCCAGCAGTTCGGGGTCAGGTACGCAGTATTTT
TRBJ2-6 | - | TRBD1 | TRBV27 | CASSLSMMTGSNVLTF | TGTGCCAGCAGTTTATCTATGATGACAGGGTCCAACGTCCTGACTTTC
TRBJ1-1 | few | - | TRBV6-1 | CASSQVSGGTEAFF | TGTGCCAGCTCCCAGGTTAGCGGGGGGACTGAAGCTTTCTTT
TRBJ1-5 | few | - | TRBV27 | CASSLFSLHLGASNQPQHF | TGTGCCAGCAGTTTATTCTCTTTGCATTTGGGGGCCAGCAATCAGCCCCAGCATTTT
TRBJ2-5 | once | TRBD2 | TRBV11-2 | CASSLGPSGRAEETQYF | TGTGCCAGCAGCTTAGGTCCTAGCGGGAGGGCCGAGGAGACCCAGTACTTC
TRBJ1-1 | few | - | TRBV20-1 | CSAPRQMNTEAFF | TGCAGTGCCCCAAGACAGATGAACACTGAAGCTTTCTTT
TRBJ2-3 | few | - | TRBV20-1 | CSARDPVPDTQYF | TGCAGTGCTAGAGACCCCGTCCCAGATACGCAGTATTTT
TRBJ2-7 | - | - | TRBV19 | CAPPVAGTASSYEQYF | TGTGCCCCCCCGGTCGCCGGGACCGCTAGCTCCTACGAGCAGTACTTC
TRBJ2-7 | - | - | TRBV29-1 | CSARGISYEQYF | TGCAGTGCCCGGGGGATATCCTACGAGCAGTACTTC
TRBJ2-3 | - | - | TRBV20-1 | CSARTSRWDTQYF | TGCAGTGCTAGGACCAGTAGGTGGGATACGCAGTATTTT
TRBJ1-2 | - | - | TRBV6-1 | CASSERVGAFYGYTF | TGTGCCAGCAGTGAAAGAGTCGGCGCCTTTTATGGCTACACCTTC
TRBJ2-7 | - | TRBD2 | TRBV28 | CASSLRLAGEPGYEQYF | TGTGCCAGCAGTTTAAGACTAGCGGGAGAGCCAGGCTACGAGCAGTACTTC
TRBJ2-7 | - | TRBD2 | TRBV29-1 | CSVRTSGNYEQYF | TGCAGCGTCCGGACTAGCGGGAACTACGAGCAGTACTTC
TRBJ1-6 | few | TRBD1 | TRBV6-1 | CASSVRSGDSNSPLHF | TGTGCCAGCAGTGTTAGGTCAGGGGACAGCAATTCACCCCTCCACTTT
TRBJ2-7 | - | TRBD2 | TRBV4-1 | CASSQVFLTSGSVYEQYF | TGCGCCAGCAGCCAAGTTTTCTTGACTAGCGGGAGCGTCTACGAGCAGTACTTC
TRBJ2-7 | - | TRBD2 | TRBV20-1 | CSAVPTSPSYEQYF | TGCAGTGCCGTCCCGACTAGCCCTTCCTACGAGCAGTACTTC
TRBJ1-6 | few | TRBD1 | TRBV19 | CASSPRQGAYNSPLHF | TGTGCCAGTAGTCCTCGACAGGGTGCATATAATTCACCCCTCCACTTT
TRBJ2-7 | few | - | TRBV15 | CATSRAIGVPYEQYF | TGTGCCACCAGCAGAGCTATCGGGGTGCCCTACGAGCAGTACTTC
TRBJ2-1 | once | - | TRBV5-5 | CASSFQVPGSEGQFF | TGTGCCAGCAGCTTTCAGGTCCCAGGTAGTGAGGGGCAGTTCTTC
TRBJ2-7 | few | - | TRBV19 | CASSFDYSYEQYF | TGTGCCAGTAGTTTTGACTACTCCTACGAGCAGTACTTC
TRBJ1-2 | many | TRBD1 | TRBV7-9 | CASSPDRAPGGYTF | TGTGCCAGCAGCCCCGACAGGGCTCCGGGGGGCTACACCTTC
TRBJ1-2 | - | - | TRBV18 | CASSPGSRNGYTF | TGTGCCAGCTCACCCGGATCCAGGAATGGCTACACCTTC
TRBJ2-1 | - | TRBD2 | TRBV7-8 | CASSYQPGLGNNKQFF | TGTGCCAGCAGTTACCAACCGGGACTAGGGAATAATAAGCAGTTCTTC
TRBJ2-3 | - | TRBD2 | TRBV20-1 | CSVPAGSTDTQYF | TGCAGTGTGCCAGCGGGGAGCACAGATACGCAGTATTTT
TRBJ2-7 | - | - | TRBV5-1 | CASSLDGTSTYEQYF | TGCGCCAGCAGCTTAGACGGGACTTCGACCTACGAGCAGTACTTC
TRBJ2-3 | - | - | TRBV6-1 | CASGERGNTPSTDTQYF | TGTGCCAGCGGGGAACGGGGAAACACCCCTAGCACAGATACGCAGTATTTT
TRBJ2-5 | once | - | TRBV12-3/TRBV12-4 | CASTLGALETQYF | TGTGCCAGCACCCTAGGGGCGTTGGAGACCCAGTACTTC
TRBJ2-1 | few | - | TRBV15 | CATSVLAGHSPPEQFF | TGTGCCACCAGCGTTCTCGCGGGGCACTCCCCCCCTGAGCAGTTCTTC
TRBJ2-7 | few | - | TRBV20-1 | CSARGGLQTYEQYF | TGCAGTGCTAGAGGGGGCCTCCAGACCTACGAGCAGTACTTC
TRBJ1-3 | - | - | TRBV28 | CASRETGSGNTIYF | TGTGCCAGCAGAGAGACAGGCTCTGGAAACACCATATATTTT
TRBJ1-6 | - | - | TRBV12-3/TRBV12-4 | CASSLNMDSPLHF | TGTGCCAGCAGTTTAAATATGGATTCACCCCTCCACTTT
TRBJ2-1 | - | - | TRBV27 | CASALHGGYNEQFF | TGTGCCAGCGCCCTACATGGGGGGTACAATGAGCAGTTCTTC
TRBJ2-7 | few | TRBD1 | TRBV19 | CASSINAGTGFEQYF | TGTGCCAGTAGTATAAATGCCGGGACAGGGTTCGAGCAGTACTTC
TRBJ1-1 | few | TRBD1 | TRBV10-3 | CAISGTGTDTEAFF | TGTGCCATCAGTGGGACAGGGACGGACACTGAAGCTTTCTTT
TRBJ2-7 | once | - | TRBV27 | CASSLLPRQTYEQYF | TGTGCCAGCAGTTTACTTCCCCGGCAGACCTACGAGCAGTACTTC
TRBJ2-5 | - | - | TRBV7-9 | CASSLGSEDQETQYF | TGTGCCAGCAGCTTAGGTAGCGAAGACCAAGAGACCCAGTACTTC
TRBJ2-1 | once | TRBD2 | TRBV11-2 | CASSFQGLADNEQFF | TGTGCCAGCAGCTTCCAAGGACTAGCGGACAATGAGCAGTTCTTC
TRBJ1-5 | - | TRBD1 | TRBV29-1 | CSVLGQGGQPQHF | TGCAGCGTCCTGGGACAGGGGGGTCAGCCCCAGCATTTT
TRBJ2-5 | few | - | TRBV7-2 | CASSLVYQETQYF | TGTGCCAGCAGCTTAGTGTACCAAGAGACCCAGTACTTC
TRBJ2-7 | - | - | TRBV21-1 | CASDGTSYEQYF | TGTGCCAGCGACGGGACTAGCTACGAGCAGTACTTC